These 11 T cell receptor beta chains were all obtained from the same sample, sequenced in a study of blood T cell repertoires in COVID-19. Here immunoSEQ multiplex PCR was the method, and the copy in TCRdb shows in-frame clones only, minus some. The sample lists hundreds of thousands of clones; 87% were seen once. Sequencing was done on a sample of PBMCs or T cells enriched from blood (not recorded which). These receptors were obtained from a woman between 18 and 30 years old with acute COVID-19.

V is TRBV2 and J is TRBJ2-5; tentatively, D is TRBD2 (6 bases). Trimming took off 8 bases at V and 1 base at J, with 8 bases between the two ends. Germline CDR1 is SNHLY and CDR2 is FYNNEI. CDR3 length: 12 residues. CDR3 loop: CASGLLQETQYF. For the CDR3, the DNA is TGTGCCAGCGGACTACTCCAAGAGACCCAGTACTTC.

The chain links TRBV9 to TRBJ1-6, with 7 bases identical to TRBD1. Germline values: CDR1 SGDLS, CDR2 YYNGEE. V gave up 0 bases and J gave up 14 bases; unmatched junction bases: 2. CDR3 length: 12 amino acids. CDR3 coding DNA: TGTGCCAGCAGCGTAGACAGGGGAGCCCTCCACTTT. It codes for CASSVDRGALHF.

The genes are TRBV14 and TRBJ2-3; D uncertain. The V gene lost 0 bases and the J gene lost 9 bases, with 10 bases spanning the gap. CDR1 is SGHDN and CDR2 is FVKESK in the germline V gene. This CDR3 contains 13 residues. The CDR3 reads CASSQEVALTQYF. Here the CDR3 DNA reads TGTGCCAGCAGCCAAGAAGTAGCTCTCACGCAGTATTTT.

CDR3 DNA: TGTGCCAGCACCCAGGACAGGGCCTACGAGCAGTACTTC. Its protein product is CASTQDRAYEQYF. This chain joins TRBV6-5 and TRBJ2-7; 8 bases align to TRBD1. The germline V gene encodes CDR1 MNHEY and CDR2 SVGAGI. Trimming removed 7 bases from V and 2 bases from J; junction bases left unmatched: 4. The CDR3 loop spans 13 amino acids.

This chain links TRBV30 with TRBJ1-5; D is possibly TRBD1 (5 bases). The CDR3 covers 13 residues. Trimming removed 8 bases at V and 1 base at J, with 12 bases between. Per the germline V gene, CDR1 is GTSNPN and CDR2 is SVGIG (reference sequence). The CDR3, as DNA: TGTGCCGGAGCCGGGGGGAGCAATCAGCCCCAGCATTTT. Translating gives CAGAGGSNQPQHF.

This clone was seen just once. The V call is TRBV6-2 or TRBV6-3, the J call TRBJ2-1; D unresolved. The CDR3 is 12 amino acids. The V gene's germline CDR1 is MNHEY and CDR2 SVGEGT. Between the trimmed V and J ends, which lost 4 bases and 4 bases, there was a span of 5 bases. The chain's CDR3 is CASSSQYNEQFF. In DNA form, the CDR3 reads TGTGCCAGCAGTTCGCAGTACAATGAGCAGTTCTTC.

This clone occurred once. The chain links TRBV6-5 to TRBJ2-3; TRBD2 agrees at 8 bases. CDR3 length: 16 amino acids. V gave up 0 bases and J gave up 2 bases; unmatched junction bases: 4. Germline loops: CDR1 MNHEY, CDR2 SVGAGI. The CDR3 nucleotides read TGTGCCAGCAGTTACTCTGATAGCGGGGACACAGATACGCAGTATTTT. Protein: CASSYSDSGDTDTQYF.

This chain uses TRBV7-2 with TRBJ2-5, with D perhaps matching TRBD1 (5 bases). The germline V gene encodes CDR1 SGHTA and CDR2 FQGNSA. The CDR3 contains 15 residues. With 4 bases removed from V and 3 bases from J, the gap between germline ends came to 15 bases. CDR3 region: CASSSPIEGEETQYF. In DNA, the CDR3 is TGTGCCAGCAGCTCCCCAATTGAAGGGGAAGAGACCCAGTACTTC. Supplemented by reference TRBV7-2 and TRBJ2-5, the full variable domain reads GAGVSQSPSNKVTEKGKDVELRCDPISGHTALYWYRQSLGQGLEFLIYFQGNSAPDKSGLPSDRFSAERTGGSVSTLTIQRTQQEDSAVYLCASSSPIEGEETQYFGPGTRLLVL.

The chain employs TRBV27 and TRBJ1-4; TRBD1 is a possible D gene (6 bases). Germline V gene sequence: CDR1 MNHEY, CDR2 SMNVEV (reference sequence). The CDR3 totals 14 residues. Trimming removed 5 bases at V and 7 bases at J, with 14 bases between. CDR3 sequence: CASSLREGGEKLFF. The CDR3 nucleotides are TGTGCCAGCAGTCTCCGGGAAGGGGGTGAAAAACTGTTTTTT.

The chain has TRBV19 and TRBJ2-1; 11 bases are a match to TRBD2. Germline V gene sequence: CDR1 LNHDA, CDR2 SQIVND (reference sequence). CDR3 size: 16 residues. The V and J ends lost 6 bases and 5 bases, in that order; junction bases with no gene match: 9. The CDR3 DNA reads TGTGCCAGTAGCTACCCTCCGGGACTAGCGGACAATGAGCAGTTCTTC. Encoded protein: CASSYPPGLADNEQFF.

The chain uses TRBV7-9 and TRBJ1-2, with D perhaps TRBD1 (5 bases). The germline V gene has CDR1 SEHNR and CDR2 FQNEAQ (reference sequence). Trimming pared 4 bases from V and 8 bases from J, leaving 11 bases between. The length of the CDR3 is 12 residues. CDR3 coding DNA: TGTGCCAGCAGCTCCAGGGTATTCGGCTACACCTTC. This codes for CASSSRVFGYTF.